The clone carrying this T cell receptor beta chain showed up just once. No antigen is known for it. Trimming left V 6 bases short and J 0 bases short, with 5 bases between. Germline CDR1 reads DFQATT; CDR2 reads SNEGSKA (reference sequence). This CDR3 is 11 amino acids long. These data are taken from a study of shared clonotypes between healthy human individuals. In the source study's methods: ImmunoSEQ sequences covered only the junction and lacked quality scores; filtering therefore differed. Here immunoSEQ multiplex PCR was the method, and the copy in TCRdb shows in-frame clones only, minus some. V, J and clone size reflect that table, while D and trimming were determined from the DNA. The sample holds 2,500,000 or so clones, 93% seen once. Study-level results: Larger richness was generally estimated for naive than memory subsets.

The sequenced sample was naive CD4+ T cells from PBMCs. Indicated subset: CD45RA+ positively selected. The chain employs TRBV20-1 and TRBJ1-2; D gene ambiguous. The sequence came from a man in his late teens or twenties in good health. Some clones in this sample may be carry-over from other donors' samples. The CDR3 spells CSAQSNYGYTF. The CDR3 nucleotides read TGCAGTGCCCAATCTAACTATGGCTACACCTTC.